The 17 T cell receptor beta chains listed next were all sequenced from one sample in a study of blood T cell repertoires in COVID-19. Libraries were prepared by immunoSEQ multiplex PCR; TCRdb keeps only in-frame clonotypes and omits some of them. This sample yields roughly 200,000 clones, of which roughly 90% are seen a single time; around 0.63% belongs to the top ten. The source material was peripheral blood. Receptor source: a man aged 45 to 65 with acute or convalescent COVID-19.

This rearrangement joins TRBV7-9 to TRBJ2-6, with 8 bases identical to TRBD1. Germline V gene data show CDR1 as SEHNR and CDR2 as FQNEAQ (reference sequence). With 5 bases clipped from V and 2 bases from J, the junction kept 5 bases outside the gene matches. This CDR3 has 16 residues. The CDR3 region is CASSTTGGTGANVLTF. The CDR3 bases are TGTGCCAGCAGCACAACAGGGGGAACTGGGGCCAACGTCCTGACTTTC.

The V and J genes are TRBV18 and TRBJ1-6; D is unresolved. CDR3 length equals 15 residues. Looked up from germline, CDR1 is KGHSH and CDR2 is LQKENI. Trimming took 2 bases from V and 6 from J, leaving 11 bases between them. CDR3 DNA sequence: TGTGCCAGCTCACCATCCGGGAATGGTAATTCACCCCTCCACTTT. Residues: CASSPSGNGNSPLHF.

V and J are TRBV9 and TRBJ2-2; 10 nucleotides match TRBD2. The CDR3 is 18 amino acids. Germline-derived CDR1 and CDR2 are SGDLS and YYNGEE. V lost 6 bases to trimming and J lost 0 bases; unmatched junction nucleotides: 11. The CDR3 reads CASTERASGSSNTGELFF. The CDR3 DNA sequence: TGTGCCAGCACCGAGAGGGCTAGCGGGAGCTCGAACACCGGGGAGCTGTTTTTT.

The chain employs TRBV6-2 or TRBV6-3 and TRBJ2-7, with TRBD1 matching 9 bases. Germline trimming cut 5 bases from V and 3 bases from J; bases unmatched to any gene: 8. CDR1 MNHEY and CDR2 SVGEGT come from the germline V gene. The CDR3 totals 15 residues. Here the CDR3 DNA reads TGTGCCAGCAGTAGTGGACAGGGGTCTATCTACGAGCAGTACGTC. This sequence encodes CASSSGQGSIYEQYV.

This clone was detected only once. The J gene is TRBJ1-2, the V gene TRBV4-2; D is perhaps TRBD1 (5 bases). The CDR3 sequence is 14 residues long. Trimming took off 4 bases at V and 10 bases at J, with 19 bases between the two ends. Germline V gene lookup returns CDR1 LGHNA and CDR2 YNFKEQ. The CDR3 is CASSPRPGGSDYTF. CDR3 DNA: TGTGCCAGCAGCCCCCGACCGGGGGGATCCGACTACACCTTC.

The chain is built from TRBV10-1 and TRBJ2-5; TRBD1 matches at 7 bases. This CDR3 region has 13 residues. Germline loops: CDR1 WNHNN, CDR2 SYGVQD (reference sequence). The junction had 4 bases not matched to a gene; V was cut back by 2 bases and J by 7 bases. The CDR3: CASSEEGAGTQYF. The CDR3 DNA is TGCGCCAGCAGTGAGGAGGGGGCTGGGACCCAGTACTTC.

The chain has TRBV14 and TRBJ1-1; D remains unclear. The CDR3 runs to 17 residues. Trimming removed 4 bases from V and 4 bases from J, with 22 bases in between. Germline values: CDR1 SGHDN, CDR2 FVKESK. CDR3 protein: CASSLLGPRAGGTEAFF. The CDR3, as DNA: TGTGCCAGCAGCCTCCTAGGACCCCGGGCAGGAGGCACTGAAGCTTTCTTT.

Details on this clone: This sample includes further DNA sequences coding for the same CDR3. The chain joins TRBV30 to TRBJ1-5, with D perhaps TRBD1 (6 bases). The CDR3 extends over 13 amino acids. V gave up 0 bases and J gave up 5 bases, with 8 bases separating them. CDR1 is GTSNPN, CDR2 SVGIG, per germline (reference sequence). CDR3 coding DNA: TGTGCCTGGAGTGTACAGGGCGATCAGCCCCAGCATTTT. The encoded protein is CAWSVQGDQPQHF.

This clone was picked up one time. The V and J genes are TRBV9 and TRBJ2-5; TRBD2 matches at 8 bases. Germline CDR1 reads SGDLS; CDR2 reads YYNGEE. The V gene end was trimmed by 2 bases and the J gene end by 0 bases; junction bases not matched to a gene: 6. The CDR3 loop spans 16 amino acids. The CDR3 protein is CASSVGNSGNQETQYF. The DNA of the CDR3 is TGTGCCAGCAGCGTCGGCAATAGCGGGAACCAAGAGACCCAGTACTTC.

The chain has TRBV7-9 and TRBJ2-7; 9 nucleotides align to TRBD2. In germline, CDR1 is SEHNR, CDR2 FQNEAQ (reference sequence). The CDR3 totals 16 residues. V gave up 1 base and J gave up 6 bases; unmatched junction bases: 10. The CDR3 sequence: CASSLDIAGERSEQYF. The DNA for the CDR3 is TGTGCCAGCAGCTTAGACATAGCGGGAGAAAGGTCCGAGCAGTACTTC.

This chain uses TRBV3-1 (or the pseudogene TRBV3-2) with TRBJ2-7; TRBD1 is a possible D gene (5 bases). Germline V gives CDR1 LGHDT, CDR2 YNNKEL (reference sequence). The V and J ends lost 0 bases and 2 bases respectively, with 17 bases between them. The CDR3 has 17 amino acids. The DNA for the CDR3 is TGTGCCAGCAGCCAAGATCTGGCAGGGCAAAATCCCTACGAGCAGTACTTC. As protein: CASSQDLAGQNPYEQYF.

The chain joins TRBV29-1 to TRBJ2-7, with 8 bases matching TRBD2. CDR1 is SQVTM, CDR2 ANQGSEA, per germline. CDR3 length: 16 amino acids. Unmatched junction bases numbered 12, after V lost 4 bases and J lost 1 base. The CDR3 loop is CSVGGLAGHESYEQYF. CDR3 DNA: TGCAGCGTTGGCGGTCTAGCGGGTCACGAATCCTACGAGCAGTACTTC.

The CDR3 reads CASSIDRVGGELFF. DNA of the CDR3: TGTGCCAGCAGTATCGACAGGGTTGGCGGGGAGCTGTTTTTT. The chain couples TRBV27 to TRBJ2-2, with 7 bases lining up with TRBD1. With 5 bases clipped from V and 7 bases from J, the junction kept 7 bases outside the gene matches. The CDR3 spans 14 residues. Germline CDR1 MNHEY, CDR2 SMNVEV (reference sequence).

V and J are TRBV24-1 and TRBJ2-1; 7 bases align to TRBD2. CDR1 is KGHDR, CDR2 SFDVKD, per germline. V gave up 3 bases and J gave up 7 bases; unmatched junction bases: 11. This CDR3 is 16 amino acids long. As DNA, the CDR3 is TGTGCCACCAGTGATCCCCGCCCTAGCGGAACAAATGAGCAGTTCTTC. It codes for CATSDPRPSGTNEQFF.

The gene calls are TRBV12-3 or TRBV12-4 and TRBJ2-7; weak D call: TRBD1 (5 bases). CDR3 length equals 12 residues. Between the trimmed V and J ends, which lost 10 bases and 0 bases, there was a span of 10 bases. The DNA of the CDR3 is TGTGCCATCCGGACAACCTCCTACGAGCAGTACTTC. Its translation is CAIRTTSYEQYF.

A note on this clone: This CDR3 is also generated by other DNA sequences in the sample. This chain connects TRBV28 to TRBJ1-2; tentative D call: TRBD1 (5 bases). Trimming shortened V by 6 bases and J by 2 bases, and 10 bases separated the two germline ends. Germline values: CDR1 MDHEN, CDR2 SYDVKM. The CDR3 is 13 amino acids. The CDR3 protein is CASSPTVNYGYTF. The DNA for the CDR3 is TGTGCCAGCAGCCCGACAGTAAACTATGGCTACACCTTC.

The J gene is TRBJ1-5, the V gene TRBV28; no reliable D call. CDR1 is MDHEN and CDR2 is SYDVKM in the germline V gene. The CDR3 sequence is 16 residues long. The V and J ends lost 5 bases and 5 bases respectively, with 19 bases between them. The CDR3 DNA reads TGTGCCAGCAGTCCACCGGTCGGAAGAGGATATCAGCCCCAGCATTTT. It yields the protein CASSPPVGRGYQPQHF.